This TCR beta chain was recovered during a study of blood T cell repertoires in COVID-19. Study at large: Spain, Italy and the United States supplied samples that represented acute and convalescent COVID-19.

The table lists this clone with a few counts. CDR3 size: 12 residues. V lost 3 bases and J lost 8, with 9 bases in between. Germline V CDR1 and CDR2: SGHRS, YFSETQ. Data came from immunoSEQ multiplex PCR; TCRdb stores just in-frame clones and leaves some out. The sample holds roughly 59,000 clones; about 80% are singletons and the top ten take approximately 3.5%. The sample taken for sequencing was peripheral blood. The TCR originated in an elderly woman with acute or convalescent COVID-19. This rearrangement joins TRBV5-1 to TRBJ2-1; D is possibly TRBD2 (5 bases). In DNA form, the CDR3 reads TGCGCCAGCAGCTCCCCCGGGGATGAGCAGTTCTTC. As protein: CASSSPGDEQFF.